This T cell receptor (beta chain) was obtained from a study of post-analysis software for immune sequencing data. Study summary: Patients had relapsing-remitting, secondary progressive or progressive-relapsing multiple sclerosis; some lacked subtype.

This clonotype was seen a handful of times. Its target is not known. Germline loops: CDR1 MNHEY, CDR2 SVGAGI. The CDR3 runs to 13 residues. The study's findings and limits: Compared with controls, patients had more of about five TRBV segments, including TRBV5-6, TRBV5-1 and TRBV20-1. For normalized Chao1 diversity, multiple sclerosis patients scored significantly lower than controls did.

cDNA libraries for TCR beta contained unique molecular identifiers. T cells numbering roughly 0.9 to 10 million yielded cDNA molecules that totaled some 500,000. TCRdb called the PCR reads again in MiXCR, with one record for every CDR3 protein. The table records 750,000 to 950,000 distinct CDR3 sequences, roughly 50% of them present only once. Sequencing was carried out using blood. V and J are TRBV6-5 and TRBJ2-5; 9 bases map to TRBD2. The tail of the sequence fits TRBJ2-7 better, so the J call may be wrong. The TCR was taken from a girl aged 5 to 17 with multiple sclerosis. The CDR3 bases are TGTGCCAGCAGTTACCCGGGACTAGCCGAGCAGTACTTC. This encodes CASSYPGLAEQYF.